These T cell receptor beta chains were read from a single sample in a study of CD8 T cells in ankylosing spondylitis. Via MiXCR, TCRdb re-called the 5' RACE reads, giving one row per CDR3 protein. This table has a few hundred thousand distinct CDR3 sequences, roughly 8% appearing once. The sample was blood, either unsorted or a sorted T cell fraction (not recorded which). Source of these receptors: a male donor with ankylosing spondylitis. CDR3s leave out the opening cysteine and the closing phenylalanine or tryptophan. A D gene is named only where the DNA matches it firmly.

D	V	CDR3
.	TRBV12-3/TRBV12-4	ASSLDWDADTQY
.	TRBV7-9	ASSFIFTEAF
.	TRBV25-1	ASRGPGPSGNTIY
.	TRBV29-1	RAGQVGVTEAF
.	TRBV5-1	ASSLDGSGGYT
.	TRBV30	AWSGGAVRY
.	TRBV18	ASSTTVQLNGYT
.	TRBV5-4	ASSSFKSTGELF
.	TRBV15	ATRRGLALTDTQY
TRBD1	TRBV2	ASSGTGKWETQY
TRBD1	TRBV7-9	ASSRRQGARNEQF
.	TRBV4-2	ASSQADSGIRNTEAF
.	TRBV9	ASSVAEHSYNEQF
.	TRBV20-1	SASGHEQF
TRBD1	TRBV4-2	ASSQDLGQGHQPQH
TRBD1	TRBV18	ASSPSNVDRASGANVLT
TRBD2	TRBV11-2	ASSLRRGKNTQY
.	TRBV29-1	SVHWGDEQY
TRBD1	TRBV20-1	SGQGAAQPQH
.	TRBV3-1	ASSQEVAVYNEQF
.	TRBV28	ASSFLVSNTEAF
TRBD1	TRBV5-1	ASSLADTGAGTEAF
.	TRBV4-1	ASSQGSTERYEQY
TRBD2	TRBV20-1	SARLAGTDTQY
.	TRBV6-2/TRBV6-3	ASSYSARGLSFGSGNTIY
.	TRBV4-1	ASSHGRADDGYT
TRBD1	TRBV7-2	ASSPDPQGANTGELF
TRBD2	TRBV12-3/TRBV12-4	ASSRSGRAGEQF
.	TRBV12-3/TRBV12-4	ASSLGEYAYEQY
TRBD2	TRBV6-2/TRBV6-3	ASSYKLAGPWGNDQF
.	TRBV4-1	ASSAKIQGGSSYNEQF
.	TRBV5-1	ASSPTTRPTGELF
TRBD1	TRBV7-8	ASSFTGAISGANVLT
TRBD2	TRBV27	ASSSRLAGELGDTQY
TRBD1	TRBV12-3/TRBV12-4	ASSFDRGYTTEQY
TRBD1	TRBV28	ASSLRGRGLGGANVLT
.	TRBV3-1	ASSLPRGVEETQY
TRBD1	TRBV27	ASRVQGATEAF
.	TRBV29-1	SVLEFGTGELF
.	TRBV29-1	SGGLARDEQF
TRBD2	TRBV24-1	ATSDSGRGPYNEQF
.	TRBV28	ASSEGIDTQY
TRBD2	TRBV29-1	SVILAIPGELF
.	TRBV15	ATSRDPNYGYT
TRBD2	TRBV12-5	ASGLVPGTSGRAGEQF
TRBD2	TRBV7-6	ASSSSVQREETQY
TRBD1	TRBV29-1	SVEGRTGNYEQY
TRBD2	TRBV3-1	ASSPREGHDTQY
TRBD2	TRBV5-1	ASSLGLAEVNEQF
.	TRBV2	AGRRSEGPYGYT
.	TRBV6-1	ASSNREVGTEAF
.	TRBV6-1	ASSEVGYGYT
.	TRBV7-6	ASSPATGQSYEQY
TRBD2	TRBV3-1	ASSRNSLAGEGETQY
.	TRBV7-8	ASGDGGYTEAF
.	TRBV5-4	ASSRQRNTGELF
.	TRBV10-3	AIMTSDTQY
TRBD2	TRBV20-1	SAGSLAGGPPGDTQY
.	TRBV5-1	ASSLGEPFTDTQY
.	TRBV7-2	ASSLGPSWVGRDEQF